Included here is one T cell receptor (beta chain) sequence, with context. Germline CDR1 SGHNT, CDR2 YYREEE (reference sequence). The CDR3 is 17 residues long. Trimming took off 7 bases at V and 6 bases at J, with 23 bases between the two ends. These data originate in a study of blood T cell repertoires in COVID-19. On the study more broadly: In each case, the material was cDNA or gDNA derived from T cells, B-cell-depleted T cells, or PBMCs.

Only in-frame clones appear in the TCRdb table, and some are missing; sequencing was by immunoSEQ multiplex PCR. The table lists around 250,000 clones, about 86% of them singletons. Sequencing was done on a sample of peripheral blood. This TCR derives from an older man with acute or convalescent COVID-19. The genes are TRBV5-4 and TRBJ1-6; tentative D call: TRBD1 (6 bases). The CDR3 spells CASSMAETGLANSPLHF. DNA for the CDR3: TGTGCCAGCTCCATGGCGGAGACAGGCCTTGCTAATTCACCCCTCCACTTT.